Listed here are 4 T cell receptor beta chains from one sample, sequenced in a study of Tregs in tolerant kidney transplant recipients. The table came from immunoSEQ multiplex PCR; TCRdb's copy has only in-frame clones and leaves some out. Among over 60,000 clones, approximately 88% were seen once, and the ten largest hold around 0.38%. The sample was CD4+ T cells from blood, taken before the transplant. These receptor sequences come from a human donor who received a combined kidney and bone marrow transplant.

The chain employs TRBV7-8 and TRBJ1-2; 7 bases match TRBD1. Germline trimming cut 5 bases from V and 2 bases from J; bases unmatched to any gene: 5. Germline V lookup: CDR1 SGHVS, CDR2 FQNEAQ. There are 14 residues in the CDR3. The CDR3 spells CASSLTGVNYGYTF. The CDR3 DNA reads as TGTGCCAGCAGCCTAACAGGGGTCAACTATGGCTACACCTTC.

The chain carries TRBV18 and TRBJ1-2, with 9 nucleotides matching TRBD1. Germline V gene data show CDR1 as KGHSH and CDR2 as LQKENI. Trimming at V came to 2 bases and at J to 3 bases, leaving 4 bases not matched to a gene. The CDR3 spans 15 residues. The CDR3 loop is CASSPSGTGYYGYTF. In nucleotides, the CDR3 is TGTGCCAGCTCACCATCCGGGACAGGGTACTATGGCTACACCTTC.

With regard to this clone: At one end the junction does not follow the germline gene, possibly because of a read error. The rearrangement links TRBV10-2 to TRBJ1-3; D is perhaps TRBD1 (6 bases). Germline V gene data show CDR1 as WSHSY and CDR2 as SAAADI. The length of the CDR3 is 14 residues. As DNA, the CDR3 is TGCGCCAGCAGTGAGTCAGGCAGGGGAAGCACCATATATTTT. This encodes CASSESGRGSTIYF.

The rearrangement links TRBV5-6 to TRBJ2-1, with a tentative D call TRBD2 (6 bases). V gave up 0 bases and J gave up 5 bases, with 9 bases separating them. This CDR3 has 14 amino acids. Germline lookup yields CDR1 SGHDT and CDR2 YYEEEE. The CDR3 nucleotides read TGTGCCAGCAGCTTGGTTAGCGGAAACAATGAGCAGTTCTTC. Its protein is CASSLVSGNNEQFF.